The clone carrying this TCR beta chain showed up many times. Its target is not known. These data belong to a study of regulatory T cells in long-lasting Graves disease. Time point described: newly diagnosed GD, antithyroid drugs for less than 3 months. Isolated PBMC RNA provided the starting material for the TCR library. Both iRepertoire HTBI primers and Arm-PCR of CDR3 regions were used to build the TCR beta libraries. TCRdb re-analysed the multiplex PCR reads in MiXCR, keeping a single row per CDR3 protein. This table holds 530,000 or so distinct CDR3 sequences, about 13% found once. Study outcomes and limitations: Newly diagnosed patients shared 950 to 1,000 public clonotypes; persistent patients shared about 2,500.

CDR1 and CDR2 from the germline V gene are MDHEN and SYDVKM. The CDR3 extends over 13 amino acids. V was pared by 3 bases and J by 2 bases, with 8 bases between. These same data were also listed under a study on T cells in Graves' hyperthyroidism and ophthalmopathy. From that second work: When the TCR CDR3 underwent first-round RT-PCR, the HTBI primer set was used.

The source was peripheral blood mononuclear cells (PBMCs), collected at new diagnosis, from a patient treated with antithyroid drugs. The receptor comes from a man aged 25-40 years with Graves disease. This chain connects TRBV28 to TRBJ2-7; weak D call: TRBD2 (5 bases). The CDR3 loop is CASSFPGTYEQYF. The DNA of the CDR3 is TGTGCCAGCAGTTTTCCCGGGACCTACGAGCAGTACTTC.